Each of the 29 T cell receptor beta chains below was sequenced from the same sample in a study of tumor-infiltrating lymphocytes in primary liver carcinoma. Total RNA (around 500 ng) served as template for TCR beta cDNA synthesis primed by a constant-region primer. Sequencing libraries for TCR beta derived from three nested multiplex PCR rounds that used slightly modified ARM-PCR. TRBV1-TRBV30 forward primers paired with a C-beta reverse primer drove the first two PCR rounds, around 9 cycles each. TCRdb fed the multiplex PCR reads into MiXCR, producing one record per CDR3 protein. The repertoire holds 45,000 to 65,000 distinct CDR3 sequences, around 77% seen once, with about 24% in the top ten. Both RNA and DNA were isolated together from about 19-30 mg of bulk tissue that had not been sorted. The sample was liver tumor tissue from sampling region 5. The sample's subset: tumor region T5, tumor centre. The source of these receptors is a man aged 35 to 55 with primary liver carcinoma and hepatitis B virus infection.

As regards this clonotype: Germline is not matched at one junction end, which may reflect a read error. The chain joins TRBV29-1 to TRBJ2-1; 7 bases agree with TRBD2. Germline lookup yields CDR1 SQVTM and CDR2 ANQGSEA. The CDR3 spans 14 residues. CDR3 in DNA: TGCAGCGTTGCCCTAGTGGGAGGGGTCAGTGAGCAGTCCTTC. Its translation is CSVALVGGVSEQSF.

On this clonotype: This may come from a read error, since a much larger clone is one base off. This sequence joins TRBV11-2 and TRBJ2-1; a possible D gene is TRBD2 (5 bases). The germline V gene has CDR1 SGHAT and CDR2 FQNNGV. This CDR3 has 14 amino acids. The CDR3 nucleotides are TGTGACAGCAGCTTGTCGGGGTTCGACAATGAGCAGTTCTTC. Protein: CDSSLSGFDNEQFF.

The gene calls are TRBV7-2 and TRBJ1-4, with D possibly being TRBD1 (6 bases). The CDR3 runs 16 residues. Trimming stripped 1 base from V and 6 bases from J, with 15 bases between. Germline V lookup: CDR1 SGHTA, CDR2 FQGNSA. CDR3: CASSLGRSRGHEKLFF. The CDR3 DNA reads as TGTGCCAGCAGCTTAGGTAGGAGCAGGGGACATGAAAAACTGTTTTTT.

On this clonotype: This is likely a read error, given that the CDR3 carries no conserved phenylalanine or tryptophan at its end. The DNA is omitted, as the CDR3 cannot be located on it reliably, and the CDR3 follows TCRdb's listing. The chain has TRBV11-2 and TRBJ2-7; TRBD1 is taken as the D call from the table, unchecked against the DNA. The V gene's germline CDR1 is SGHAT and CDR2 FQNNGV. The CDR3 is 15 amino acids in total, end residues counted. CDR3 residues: CSSSLRLTGENEEYL.

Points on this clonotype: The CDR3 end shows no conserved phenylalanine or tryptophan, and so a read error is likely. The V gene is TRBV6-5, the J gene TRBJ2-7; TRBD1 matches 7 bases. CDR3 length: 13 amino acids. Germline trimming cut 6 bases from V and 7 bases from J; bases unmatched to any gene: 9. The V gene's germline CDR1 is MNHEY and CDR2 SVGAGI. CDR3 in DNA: TGTGCCAGCAGGGGGACAGACGAGTATGAGCAGTACATC. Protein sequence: CASRGTDEYEQYI.

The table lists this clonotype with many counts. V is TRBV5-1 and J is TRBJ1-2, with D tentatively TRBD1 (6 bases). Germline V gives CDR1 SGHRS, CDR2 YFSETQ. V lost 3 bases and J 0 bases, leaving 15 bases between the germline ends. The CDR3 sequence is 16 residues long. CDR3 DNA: TGCGCCAGCAGCTCGGGGGGGGCTCAAGCTAACTATGGCTACACCTTC. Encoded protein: CASSSGGAQANYGYTF.

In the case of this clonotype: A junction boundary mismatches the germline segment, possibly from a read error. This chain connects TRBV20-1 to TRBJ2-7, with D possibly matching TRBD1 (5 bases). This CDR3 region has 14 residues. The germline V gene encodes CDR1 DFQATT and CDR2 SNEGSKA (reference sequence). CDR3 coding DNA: TGCAGTGTTAGAGATCCTGGGGCCTCCTACGAGCAGTACTTC. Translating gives CSVRDPGASYEQYF.

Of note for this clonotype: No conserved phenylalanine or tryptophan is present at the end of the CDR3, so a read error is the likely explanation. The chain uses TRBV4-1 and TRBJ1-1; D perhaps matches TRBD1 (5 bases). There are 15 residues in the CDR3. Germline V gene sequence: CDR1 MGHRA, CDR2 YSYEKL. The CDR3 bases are TGCGTCAGCAGCCTCTCCGGGGGTGGGAACACTGAAGCTTTCTTA. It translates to CVSSLSGGGNTEAFL.

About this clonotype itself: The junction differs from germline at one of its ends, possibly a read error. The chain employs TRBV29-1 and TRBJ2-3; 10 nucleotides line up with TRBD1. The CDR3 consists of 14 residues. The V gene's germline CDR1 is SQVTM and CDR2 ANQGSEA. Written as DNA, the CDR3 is TGCAGAGTTGAGGGACAGGGGAGTTCAGATAAGCAGTATTTT. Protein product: CRVEGQGSSDKQYF.

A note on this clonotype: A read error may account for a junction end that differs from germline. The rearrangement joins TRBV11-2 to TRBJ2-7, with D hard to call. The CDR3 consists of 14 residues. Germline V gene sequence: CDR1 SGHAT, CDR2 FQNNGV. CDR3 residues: CAGSLAQLVHEQYF. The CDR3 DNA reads TGTGCCGGCAGTTTAGCTCAGCTCGTCCACGAACAGTACTTC.

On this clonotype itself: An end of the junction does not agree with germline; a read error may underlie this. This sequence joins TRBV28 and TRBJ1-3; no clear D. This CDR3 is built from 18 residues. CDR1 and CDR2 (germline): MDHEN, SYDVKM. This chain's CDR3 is CASSSNPGAMNSGNAIYF. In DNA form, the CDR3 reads TGTGCCAGCAGTAGCAACCCAGGCGCCATGAACTCTGGAAACGCCATATATTTT.

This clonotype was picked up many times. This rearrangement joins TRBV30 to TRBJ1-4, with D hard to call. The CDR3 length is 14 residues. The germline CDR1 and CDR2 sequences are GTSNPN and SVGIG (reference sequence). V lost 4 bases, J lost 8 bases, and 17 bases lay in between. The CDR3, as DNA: TGTGCCTGGACCGGCGGGCCGTACGACGAAAAACTGTTTTTT. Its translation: CAWTGGPYDEKLFF.

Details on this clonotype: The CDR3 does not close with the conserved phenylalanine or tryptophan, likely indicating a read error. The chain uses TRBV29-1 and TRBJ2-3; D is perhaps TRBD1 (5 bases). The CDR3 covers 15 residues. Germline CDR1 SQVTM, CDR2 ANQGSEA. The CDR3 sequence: CSVEGGAGITNTQYL. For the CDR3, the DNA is TGCAGCGTTGAGGGTGGGGCCGGCATCACAAATACGCAGTATCTT.

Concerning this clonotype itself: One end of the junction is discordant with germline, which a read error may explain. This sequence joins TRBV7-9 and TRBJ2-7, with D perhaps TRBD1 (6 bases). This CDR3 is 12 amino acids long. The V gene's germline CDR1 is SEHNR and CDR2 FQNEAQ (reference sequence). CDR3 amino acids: CAGSQGHSEQYF. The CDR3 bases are TGTGCCGGCAGCCAGGGACATAGCGAGCAGTACTTC.

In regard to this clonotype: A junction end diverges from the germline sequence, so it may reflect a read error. This chain's CDR3 is CANSFTGGGDTQYF. The DNA of the CDR3 is TGTGCCAACAGTTTCACAGGGGGTGGAGATACGCAGTATTTT. The rearrangement joins TRBV12-3 or TRBV12-4 to TRBJ2-3; 8 bases map to TRBD1. The CDR3 spans 14 residues.

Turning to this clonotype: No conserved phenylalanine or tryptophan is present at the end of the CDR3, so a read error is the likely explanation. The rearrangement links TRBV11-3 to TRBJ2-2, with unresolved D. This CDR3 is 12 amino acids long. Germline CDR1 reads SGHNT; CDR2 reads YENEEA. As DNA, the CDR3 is TGTGCAAGCAACTTATGGTCCGGGGAGCTGTTTTCT. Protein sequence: CASNLWSGELFS.

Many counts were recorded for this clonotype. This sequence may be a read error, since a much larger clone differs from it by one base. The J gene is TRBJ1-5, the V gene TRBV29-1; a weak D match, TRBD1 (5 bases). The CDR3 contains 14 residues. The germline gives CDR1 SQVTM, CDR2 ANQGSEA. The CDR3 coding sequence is TGCGGCGTCACCGAAGGACAAACCGGTCAGCCCCAGCATTTT. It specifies CGVTEGQTGQPQHF.

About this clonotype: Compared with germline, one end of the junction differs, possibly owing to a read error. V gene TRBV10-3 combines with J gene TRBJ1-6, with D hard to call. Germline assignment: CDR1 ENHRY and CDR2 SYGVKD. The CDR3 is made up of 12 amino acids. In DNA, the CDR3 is TGTGCCATCAGTACAGACGGATCACCCCGCCACTTT. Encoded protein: CAISTDGSPRHF.

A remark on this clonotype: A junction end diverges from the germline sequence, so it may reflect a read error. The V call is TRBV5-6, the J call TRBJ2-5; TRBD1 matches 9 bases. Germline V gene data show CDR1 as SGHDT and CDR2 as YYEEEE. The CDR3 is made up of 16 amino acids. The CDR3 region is CASSGRDRVYRETQYF. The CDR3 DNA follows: TGTGCTAGCAGCGGGCGGGACAGGGTTTACAGGGAGACCCAGTACTTC.

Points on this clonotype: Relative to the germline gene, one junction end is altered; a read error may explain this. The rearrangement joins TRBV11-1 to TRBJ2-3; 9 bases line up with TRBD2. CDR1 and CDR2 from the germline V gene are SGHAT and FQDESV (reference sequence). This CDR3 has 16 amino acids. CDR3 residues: CARSPFPSGKASTQYF. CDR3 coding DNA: TGCGCCCGCAGCCCTTTCCCTAGCGGGAAGGCGTCTACGCAGTATTTT.

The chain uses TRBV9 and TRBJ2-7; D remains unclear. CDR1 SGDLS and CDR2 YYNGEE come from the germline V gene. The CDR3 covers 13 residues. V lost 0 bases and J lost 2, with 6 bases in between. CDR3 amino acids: CASSVGPAYEQYF. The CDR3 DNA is TGTGCCAGCAGCGTAGGTCCGGCCTACGAGCAGTACTTC.

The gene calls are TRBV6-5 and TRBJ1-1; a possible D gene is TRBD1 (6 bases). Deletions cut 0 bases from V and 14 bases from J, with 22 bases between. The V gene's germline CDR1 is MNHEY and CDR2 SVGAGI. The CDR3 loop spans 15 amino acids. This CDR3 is CASSYSIGGGADAFF. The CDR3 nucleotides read TGTGCCAGCAGTTACTCGATTGGGGGCGGAGCTGACGCCTTCTTT.

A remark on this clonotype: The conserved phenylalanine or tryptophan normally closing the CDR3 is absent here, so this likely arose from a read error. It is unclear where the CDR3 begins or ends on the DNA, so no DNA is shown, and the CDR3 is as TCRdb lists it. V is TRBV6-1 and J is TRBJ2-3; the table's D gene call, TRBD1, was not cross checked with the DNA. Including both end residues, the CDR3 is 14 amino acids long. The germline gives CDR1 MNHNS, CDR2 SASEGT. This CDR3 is CASMMGSGANTQFL.

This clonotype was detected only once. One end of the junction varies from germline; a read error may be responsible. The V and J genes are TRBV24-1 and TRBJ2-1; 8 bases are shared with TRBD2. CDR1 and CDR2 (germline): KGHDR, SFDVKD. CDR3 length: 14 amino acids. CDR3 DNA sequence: TGTGCCACCAGTGCCCAGCGGGGGTACAATGAGCAGTCCTTC. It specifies CATSAQRGYNEQSF.

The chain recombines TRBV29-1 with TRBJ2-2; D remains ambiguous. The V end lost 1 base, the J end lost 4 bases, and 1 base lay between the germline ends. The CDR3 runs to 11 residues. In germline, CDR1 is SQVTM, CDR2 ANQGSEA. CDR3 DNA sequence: TGCAGCGTTGAAGTCACCGGGGAGCTGTTTTTT. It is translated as CSVEVTGELFF.

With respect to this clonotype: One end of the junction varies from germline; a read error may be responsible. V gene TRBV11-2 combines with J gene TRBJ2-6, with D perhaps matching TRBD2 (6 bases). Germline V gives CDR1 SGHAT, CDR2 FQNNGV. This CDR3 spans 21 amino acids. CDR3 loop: CVSIMGGDMGISLSGANVLTF. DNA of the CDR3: TGTGTCAGCATCATGGGGGGAGACATGGGCATTTCCCTCTCTGGGGCCAACGTCCTGACTTTC.

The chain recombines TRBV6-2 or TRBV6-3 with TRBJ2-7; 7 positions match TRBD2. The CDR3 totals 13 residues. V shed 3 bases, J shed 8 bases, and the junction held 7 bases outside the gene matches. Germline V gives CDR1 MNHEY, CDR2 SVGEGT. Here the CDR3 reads CASSYRLATKQYF. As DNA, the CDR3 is TGTGCCAGCAGTTATAGACTAGCAACCAAGCAGTACTTC.

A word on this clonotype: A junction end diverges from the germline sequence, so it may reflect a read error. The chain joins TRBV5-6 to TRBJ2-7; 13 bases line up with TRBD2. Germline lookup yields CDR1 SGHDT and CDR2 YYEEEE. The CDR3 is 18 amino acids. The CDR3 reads CANSFGLAGVTSTYEQYF. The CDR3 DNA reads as TGTGCCAACAGCTTTGGACTAGCGGGAGTCACCAGCACCTACGAGCAGTACTTC. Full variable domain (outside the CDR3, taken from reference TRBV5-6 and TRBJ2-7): DAGVTQSPTHLIKTRGQQVTLRCSPKSGHDTVSWYQQALGQGPQFIFQYYEEEERQRGNFPDRFSGHQFPNYSSELNVNALLLGDSALYLCANSFGLAGVTSTYEQYFGPGTRLTVT.

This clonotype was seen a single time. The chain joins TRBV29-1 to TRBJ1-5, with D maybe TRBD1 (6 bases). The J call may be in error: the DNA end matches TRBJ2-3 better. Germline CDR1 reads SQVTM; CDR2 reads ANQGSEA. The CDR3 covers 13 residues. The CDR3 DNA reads TGCAGCGTTGTGGGGATCCCAGGACAGCCCCAGTATTTT. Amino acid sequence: CSVVGIPGQPQYF.